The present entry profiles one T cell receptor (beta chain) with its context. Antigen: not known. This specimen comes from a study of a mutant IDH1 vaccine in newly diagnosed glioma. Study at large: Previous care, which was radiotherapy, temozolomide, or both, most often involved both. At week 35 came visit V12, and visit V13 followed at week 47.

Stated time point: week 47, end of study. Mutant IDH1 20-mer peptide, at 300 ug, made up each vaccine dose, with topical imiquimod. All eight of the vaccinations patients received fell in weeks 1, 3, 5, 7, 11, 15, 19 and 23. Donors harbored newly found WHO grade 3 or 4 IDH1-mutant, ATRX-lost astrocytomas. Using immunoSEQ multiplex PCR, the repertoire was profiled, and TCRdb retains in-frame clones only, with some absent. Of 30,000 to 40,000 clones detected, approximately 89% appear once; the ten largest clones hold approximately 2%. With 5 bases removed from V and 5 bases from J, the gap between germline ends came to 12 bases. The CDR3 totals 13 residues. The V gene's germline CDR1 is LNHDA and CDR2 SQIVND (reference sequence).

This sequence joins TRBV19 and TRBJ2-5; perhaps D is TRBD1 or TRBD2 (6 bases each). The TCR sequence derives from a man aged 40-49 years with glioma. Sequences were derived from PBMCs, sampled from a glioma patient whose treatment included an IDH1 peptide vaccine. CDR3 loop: CASSSGGWETQYF. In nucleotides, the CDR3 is TGTGCCAGTAGTTCCGGGGGCTGGGAGACCCAGTACTTC. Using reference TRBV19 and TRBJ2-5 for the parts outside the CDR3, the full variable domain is DGGITQSPKYLFRKEGQNVTLSCEQNLNHDAMYWYRQDPGQGLRLIYYSQIVNDFQKGDIAEGYSVSREKKESFPLTVTSAQKNPTAFYLCASSSGGWETQYFGPGTRLLVL.